This is a list of T cell receptor beta chains from one sample in a study of cytomegalovirus exposure and HLA in healthy donors. Sequenced by immunoSEQ multiplex PCR; TCRdb stores in-frame clones only, minus some. The repertoire includes about 110,000 clones, 65% to 80% of them detected once, and around 2.9% sits in the top ten. Sequencing input: PBMCs. Every receptor here comes from a woman in her sixties in good health and CMV-seropositive. CDR3s include the opening cysteine and the closing phenylalanine or tryptophan. The order of the fields is J gene, D gene, clone size, V gene, CDR3 protein, CDR3 DNA. The D gene is left open where the match is weak. Not every row has a clone size; where given, it reads once, few, many or a size class.

j_call: TRBJ2-5; d_call: NA; clone_size: NA; v_call: TRBV2; cdr3_aa: CASTYRAKETQYF; cdr3_nt: TGTGCCAGCACGTACAGGGCCAAAGAGACCCAGTACTTC
j_call: TRBJ2-7; d_call: TRBD2; clone_size: NA; v_call: TRBV28; cdr3_aa: CASSFRASGEQYF; cdr3_nt: TGTGCCAGCAGTTTCAGGGCTAGCGGCGAGCAGTACTTC
j_call: TRBJ1-1; d_call: NA; clone_size: NA; v_call: TRBV28; cdr3_aa: CASSTERQNTEAFF; cdr3_nt: TGTGCCAGCAGTACCGAAAGACAGAACACTGAAGCTTTCTTT
j_call: TRBJ1-2; d_call: NA; clone_size: NA; v_call: TRBV25-1; cdr3_aa: CASRTPREPFNGYTF; cdr3_nt: TGTGCCAGCAGAACCCCGAGGGAGCCGTTCAATGGCTACACCTTC
j_call: TRBJ2-7; d_call: NA; clone_size: NA; v_call: TRBV7-9; cdr3_aa: CASSGPSSYEQYF; cdr3_nt: TGTGCCAGCAGCGGGCCGAGCTCCTACGAGCAGTACTTC
j_call: TRBJ2-7; d_call: TRBD1; clone_size: few; v_call: TRBV11-2; cdr3_aa: CASSFGTGGSYEQYF; cdr3_nt: TGTGCCAGCAGCTTTGGGACAGGGGGATCCTACGAGCAGTACTTC
j_call: TRBJ2-7; d_call: NA; clone_size: NA; v_call: TRBV6-5; cdr3_aa: CASSSPGYEQYF; cdr3_nt: TGTGCCAGCAGTTCCCCGGGCTACGAGCAGTACTTC
j_call: TRBJ2-2; d_call: TRBD1; clone_size: NA; v_call: TRBV5-1; cdr3_aa: CASSFLPDRGSGELFF; cdr3_nt: TGCGCCAGCAGCTTTCTCCCGGACAGGGGGTCCGGGGAGCTGTTTTTT
j_call: TRBJ2-5; d_call: NA; clone_size: few; v_call: TRBV15; cdr3_aa: CATSRDLATETQYF; cdr3_nt: TGTGCCACCAGCAGAGATTTAGCAACGGAGACCCAGTACTTC
j_call: TRBJ2-3; d_call: TRBD2; clone_size: NA; v_call: TRBV4-2; cdr3_aa: CASSQVAGGLTDTQYF; cdr3_nt: TGTGCCAGCAGCCAGGTAGCGGGAGGACTCACAGATACGCAGTATTTT
j_call: TRBJ1-2; d_call: TRBD1; clone_size: NA; v_call: TRBV4-1; cdr3_aa: CASSRGQGENSGYTF; cdr3_nt: TGCGCCAGCAGCCGGGGACAGGGGGAGAACAGTGGCTACACCTTC
j_call: TRBJ1-2; d_call: NA; clone_size: few; v_call: TRBV6-5; cdr3_aa: CASSDRPSYGYTF; cdr3_nt: TGTGCCAGCAGTGACAGGCCGAGCTATGGCTACACCTTC
j_call: TRBJ2-5; d_call: NA; clone_size: NA; v_call: TRBV4-1; cdr3_aa: CASSPRHGGQETQYF; cdr3_nt: TGCGCCAGCAGCCCGCGGCACGGAGGCCAAGAGACCCAGTACTTC
j_call: TRBJ2-7; d_call: NA; clone_size: NA; v_call: TRBV21-1; cdr3_aa: CASSKEKRGLAGCLYEQYF; cdr3_nt: TGTGCCAGCAGCAAGGAAAAGAGGGGCCTAGCGGGATGCCTCTACGAGCAGTACTTC
j_call: TRBJ2-7; d_call: TRBD2; clone_size: NA; v_call: TRBV5-6; cdr3_aa: CASSLVAGSLRYEQYF; cdr3_nt: TGTGCCAGCAGTTTGGTAGCGGGATCCCTTCGGTACGAGCAGTACTTC
j_call: TRBJ1-1; d_call: NA; clone_size: NA; v_call: TRBV6-5; cdr3_aa: CASSREGGREAFF; cdr3_nt: TGTGCCAGCAGTAGGGAGGGGGGCAGAGAAGCTTTCTTT
j_call: TRBJ1-4; d_call: NA; clone_size: once; v_call: TRBV11-1; cdr3_aa: CASSSRDEKLFF; cdr3_nt: TGTGCCAGCAGCTCCAGGGATGAAAAACTGTTTTTT
j_call: TRBJ2-1; d_call: NA; clone_size: NA; v_call: TRBV7-3; cdr3_aa: CASSPTGVGDNEQFF; cdr3_nt: TGTGCCAGCAGTCCGACGGGAGTGGGGGACAATGAGCAGTTCTTC
j_call: TRBJ2-7; d_call: TRBD2; clone_size: NA; v_call: TRBV28; cdr3_aa: CASKPGASGSLEQYF; cdr3_nt: TGTGCCAGCAAACCCGGGGCTAGCGGCTCGCTCGAGCAGTACTTC
j_call: TRBJ1-2; d_call: TRBD1; clone_size: NA; v_call: TRBV29-1; cdr3_aa: CSVDSGGAGGYTF; cdr3_nt: TGCAGCGTTGATTCAGGGGGCGCCGGGGGCTACACCTTC
j_call: TRBJ2-6; d_call: TRBD2; clone_size: NA; v_call: TRBV5-1; cdr3_aa: CASSSAAGGGSSGANVLTF; cdr3_nt: TGCGCCAGCAGCTCAGCCGCCGGGGGGGGGAGCTCTGGGGCCAACGTCCTGACTTTC
j_call: TRBJ1-2; d_call: TRBD1; clone_size: NA; v_call: TRBV5-4; cdr3_aa: CASSPSGTGNYGYTF; cdr3_nt: TGTGCCAGCAGCCCGAGTGGGACAGGAAACTATGGCTACACCTTC
j_call: TRBJ1-2; d_call: NA; clone_size: few; v_call: TRBV18; cdr3_aa: CASSDTGRGNYGYTF; cdr3_nt: TGTGCCAGCTCAGACACAGGAAGAGGAAACTATGGCTACACCTTC
j_call: TRBJ2-5; d_call: TRBD2; clone_size: NA; v_call: TRBV7-6; cdr3_aa: CASSLTSLAQETQYF; cdr3_nt: TGTGCCAGCAGCTTAACCTCACTAGCGCAAGAGACCCAGTACTTC
j_call: TRBJ2-2; d_call: TRBD2; clone_size: NA; v_call: TRBV6-1; cdr3_aa: CASSDRLAGGSLNTGELFF; cdr3_nt: TGTGCCAGCAGTGATCGACTAGCGGGAGGTTCCTTGAACACCGGGGAGCTGTTTTTT
j_call: TRBJ1-4; d_call: NA; clone_size: NA; v_call: TRBV21-1; cdr3_aa: CASSQRDRELRTNEKLFF; cdr3_nt: TGTGCCAGCAGCCAAAGAGACAGGGAGCTACGGACAAATGAAAAACTGTTTTTT
j_call: TRBJ2-5; d_call: TRBD2; clone_size: NA; v_call: TRBV19; cdr3_aa: CASKVASGRQETQYF; cdr3_nt: TGTGCCAGTAAGGTGGCTAGCGGGAGGCAAGAGACCCAGTACTTC
j_call: TRBJ2-2; d_call: NA; clone_size: NA; v_call: TRBV7-2; cdr3_aa: CASRLKAGATGELFF; cdr3_nt: TGTGCCAGCAGACTTAAGGCAGGGGCCACCGGGGAGCTGTTTTTT
j_call: TRBJ2-1; d_call: TRBD1; clone_size: NA; v_call: TRBV5-1; cdr3_aa: CASSLGAGGADNEQFF; cdr3_nt: TGCGCCAGCAGCTTGGGGGCAGGGGGCGCAGACAATGAGCAGTTCTTC
j_call: TRBJ2-3; d_call: TRBD1; clone_size: NA; v_call: TRBV6-1; cdr3_aa: CASSRTGDTDTQYF; cdr3_nt: TGTGCCAGCAGTCGGACAGGGGACACAGATACGCAGTATTTT
j_call: TRBJ1-5; d_call: NA; clone_size: once; v_call: TRBV10-1; cdr3_aa: CASGPSNQPQHF; cdr3_nt: TGCGCCAGCGGGCCTAGCAATCAGCCCCAGCATTTT
j_call: TRBJ2-3; d_call: TRBD1; clone_size: NA; v_call: TRBV18; cdr3_aa: CASSRQGRSTDTQYF; cdr3_nt: TGTGCCAGCTCCCGACAGGGGCGTAGCACAGATACGCAGTATTTT
j_call: TRBJ2-5; d_call: NA; clone_size: few; v_call: TRBV5-1; cdr3_aa: CASSLEASEETQYF; cdr3_nt: TGCGCCAGCAGCTTGGAAGCTAGCGAGGAGACCCAGTACTTC
j_call: TRBJ2-7; d_call: TRBD2; clone_size: NA; v_call: TRBV10-1; cdr3_aa: CASSEGIAGGYEQYF; cdr3_nt: TGCGCCAGCAGTGAGGGGATAGCGGGAGGGTACGAGCAGTACTTC
j_call: TRBJ1-1; d_call: NA; clone_size: NA; v_call: TRBV7-9; cdr3_aa: CSSSSGGTEAFF; cdr3_nt: TGTTCCAGCAGCTCCGGGGGGACTGAAGCTTTCTTT
j_call: TRBJ2-7; d_call: NA; clone_size: NA; v_call: TRBV20-1; cdr3_aa: CSAREMGVWYF; cdr3_nt: TGCAGTGCTAGAGAAATGGGAGTCTGGTACTTC
j_call: TRBJ1-5; d_call: TRBD1; clone_size: NA; v_call: TRBV29-1; cdr3_aa: CSVNDRGAGQPQHF; cdr3_nt: TGCAGCGTTAATGACAGGGGTGCGGGTCAGCCCCAGCATTTT
j_call: TRBJ2-7; d_call: TRBD2; clone_size: NA; v_call: TRBV7-9; cdr3_aa: CASSSSGYEQYF; cdr3_nt: TGTGCCAGCAGCTCTAGCGGGTACGAGCAGTACTTC
j_call: TRBJ2-7; d_call: NA; clone_size: once; v_call: TRBV28; cdr3_aa: CASSEQGYEQYF; cdr3_nt: TGTGCCAGCAGCGAACAGGGTTACGAGCAGTACTTC
j_call: TRBJ1-1; d_call: TRBD1; clone_size: NA; v_call: TRBV6-5; cdr3_aa: CASSSFQGGSPEAFF; cdr3_nt: TGTGCCAGCAGTTCCTTTCAGGGGGGATCTCCTGAAGCTTTCTTT
j_call: TRBJ1-5; d_call: TRBD1; clone_size: NA; v_call: TRBV4-2; cdr3_aa: CASSQAGTGGAGQPQHF; cdr3_nt: TGTGCCAGCAGCCAAGCCGGGACAGGGGGCGCGGGTCAGCCCCAGCATTTT
j_call: TRBJ2-3; d_call: TRBD2; clone_size: NA; v_call: TRBV12-5; cdr3_aa: CASGFSGDGVSYTDTQYF; cdr3_nt: TGTGCTAGTGGTTTTAGCGGGGATGGGGTATCGTACACAGATACGCAGTATTTT
j_call: TRBJ2-7; d_call: NA; clone_size: few; v_call: TRBV7-9; cdr3_aa: CASSPGHFLTYEQYF; cdr3_nt: TGTGCCAGCAGTCCGGGACACTTTTTAACCTACGAGCAGTACTTC
j_call: TRBJ2-7; d_call: NA; clone_size: NA; v_call: TRBV10-3; cdr3_aa: CAIRTLRGRRGTYEQYF; cdr3_nt: TGTGCCATCAGGACCCTTCGTGGGAGGAGGGGAACCTACGAGCAGTACTTC
j_call: TRBJ2-1; d_call: TRBD2; clone_size: NA; v_call: TRBV10-1; cdr3_aa: CASSGTEKTSGFNEQFF; cdr3_nt: TGCGCCAGCAGCGGGACAGAAAAGACTAGCGGGTTTAATGAGCAGTTCTTC
j_call: TRBJ2-3; d_call: NA; clone_size: few; v_call: TRBV5-8; cdr3_aa: CASREGGATDTQYF; cdr3_nt: TGTGCCAGCAGGGAGGGAGGTGCCACAGATACGCAGTATTTT
j_call: TRBJ1-2; d_call: NA; clone_size: NA; v_call: TRBV7-9; cdr3_aa: CASSLPGHNYGYTF; cdr3_nt: TGTGCCAGCAGCTTACCGGGACATAACTATGGCTACACCTTC